Listed below are T cell receptor beta chains from one sample, sequenced in a study of shared clonotypes between healthy human individuals. Sequencing used immunoSEQ multiplex PCR; TCRdb keeps in-frame clones, though not all of them. The table has around 2.5 million clones, 93% seen once. Sequencing was carried out using naive CD4+ T cells from PBMCs. The receptors come from a man aged 18 to 30 in good health. Some clones in this sample may be carry-over from other donors' samples. The CDR3 runs from the conserved cysteine through the conserved F or W. The D gene is left open where the match is weak. Size is omitted from some rows. Given values are once, few, many or a class for expanded clones.

j_call	d_call	clone_size	v_call	cdr3_aa	cdr3_nt
TRBJ2-1	.	once	TRBV11-1	CASSLIGGYNEQFF	TGTGCCAGCAGCTTAATCGGGGGTTACAATGAGCAGTTCTTC
TRBJ1-5	.	.	TRBV28	CASSLYRQPQHF	TGTGCCAGCAGTTTATACAGACAGCCCCAGCATTTT
TRBJ2-7	.	.	TRBV5-1	CASSPSGLTRSYEQYF	TGCGCCAGCAGCCCGAGCGGGCTTACCCGCTCCTACGAGCAGTACTTC
TRBJ2-6	.	.	TRBV7-3	CASSSTGANVLTF	TGTGCCAGCAGCTCGACGGGGGCCAACGTCCTGACTTTC
TRBJ1-1	.	.	TRBV6-5	CASSYTDGLQAFF	TGTGCCAGCAGTTACACCGACGGACTACAAGCTTTCTTT
TRBJ2-1	.	.	TRBV7-2	CASSSKPQVGHEQFF	TGTGCCAGCAGCTCCAAGCCCCAAGTAGGCCATGAGCAGTTCTTC
TRBJ1-6	.	.	TRBV6-5	CASSSPDGRPNSPLHF	TGTGCCAGCAGTTCCCCAGACGGCCGCCCTAATTCACCCCTCCACTTT
TRBJ1-3	TRBD1	.	TRBV7-2	CASSLAGQGMTGNTIYF	TGTGCCAGCAGCTTAGCGGGACAGGGGATGACTGGAAACACCATATATTTT
TRBJ2-7	.	.	TRBV18	CASSPRWSSGGTAEQYF	TGTGCCAGCTCACCAAGATGGTCCAGCGGAGGGACGGCCGAGCAGTACTTC
TRBJ1-2	.	once	TRBV27	CASRKSTGGYGYTF	TGTGCCAGCAGAAAGTCGACAGGCGGCTATGGCTACACCTTC
TRBJ2-1	.	.	TRBV15	CATSRDPGRLYNEQFF	TGTGCCACCAGCAGAGATCCCGGCAGGTTATACAATGAGCAGTTCTTC
TRBJ1-1	.	few	TRBV29-1	CSVDPTGGAEAFF	TGCAGCGTTGATCCCACGGGGGGCGCTGAAGCTTTCTTT
TRBJ2-7	TRBD1	once	TRBV28	CASSLGQGSPYEQYF	TGTGCCAGCAGTCTTGGACAGGGGTCACCCTACGAGCAGTACTTC
TRBJ2-4	.	.	TRBV5-6	CASSLFPGKYF	TGTGCCAGCAGCTTGTTCCCTGGGAAGTACTTC
TRBJ2-7	.	.	TRBV27	CASSSLRAVFPYEQYF	TGTGCCAGCAGTTCCCTAAGGGCGGTCTTCCCCTACGAGCAGTACTTC
TRBJ2-2	.	.	TRBV6-6	CASSYEANTGELFF	TGTGCCAGCAGTTACGAAGCGAACACCGGGGAGCTGTTTTTT
TRBJ1-6	TRBD1	.	TRBV2	CASRDRGPSPLHF	TGTGCCAGCAGGGACAGGGGGCCTTCACCCCTCCACTTT
TRBJ1-2	.	.	TRBV10-3	CAISESSRGANYGYTF	TGTGCCATCAGTGAGTCATCCAGGGGAGCTAACTATGGCTACACCTTC
TRBJ2-2	TRBD2	.	TRBV6-5	CASSSSGRATGELFF	TGTGCCAGCAGTAGTAGCGGGAGGGCCACCGGGGAGCTGTTTTTT
TRBJ1-3	.	.	TRBV7-9	CASSHSIGGNTIYF	TGTGCCAGCAGCCACTCAATTGGTGGAAACACCATATATTTT
TRBJ2-1	.	.	TRBV29-1	CSSQGRLAYNEQFF	TGCAGCTCCCAAGGGCGGCTGGCTTACAATGAGCAGTTCTTC
TRBJ2-3	.	.	TRBV9	CASGVITDTQYF	TGTGCCAGCGGAGTCATCACAGATACGCAGTATTTT